Listed below are T cell receptor beta chains from one sample, sequenced in a study of vaccination and CD4 T cells after COVID-19. TCRdb reprocessed the PCR reads with MiXCR, giving one entry per CDR3 protein. Among under 11,000 distinct CDR3 sequences listed, roughly 56% were seen once. No antigen is known for these receptors. Sequencing was done on a sample of CD4+ T cells from blood, cultured in vitro. The source is a human donor who had recovered from COVID-19. Both conserved end residues are part of each CDR3. Each record gives: D gene, V gene, clone size, J gene, CDR3 protein, CDR3 DNA. The D gene is left open where the match is weak. Size is omitted from some rows. Given values are once, few, many or a class for expanded clones.

d_call: -; v_call: TRBV12-3/TRBV12-4; clone_size: -; j_call: TRBJ2-1; cdr3_aa: CASSSSSVGGAYNEQFF; cdr3_nt: TGTGCCAGCAGTTCCTCCTCAGTGGGGGGCGCTTACAATGAGCAGTTCTTC
d_call: -; v_call: TRBV5-3; clone_size: few; j_call: TRBJ1-2; cdr3_aa: CASSHSLTRTNYGYTF; cdr3_nt: TGTGCCAGCAGCCACAGCCTGACACGGACCAACTATGGCTACACCTTC
d_call: -; v_call: TRBV6-2/TRBV6-3; clone_size: few; j_call: TRBJ1-5; cdr3_aa: CASTPRSNQPQHF; cdr3_nt: TGTGCCAGCACCCCGCGAAGCAATCAGCCCCAGCATTTT
d_call: -; v_call: TRBV19; clone_size: few; j_call: TRBJ1-2; cdr3_aa: CASSSGGTYGYTF; cdr3_nt: TGTGCCAGTTCTTCCGGGGGTACCTATGGCTACACCTTC
d_call: TRBD2; v_call: TRBV20-1; clone_size: -; j_call: TRBJ2-3; cdr3_aa: CSARDWRTSGGFTDTQYF; cdr3_nt: TGCAGTGCTAGAGATTGGAGAACTAGCGGGGGTTTCACAGATACGCAGTATTTT
d_call: -; v_call: TRBV6-2/TRBV6-3; clone_size: -; j_call: TRBJ2-2; cdr3_aa: CASSYQDRTGELFF; cdr3_nt: TGTGCCAGCAGTTATCAGGACCGCACCGGGGAGCTGTTTTTT
d_call: TRBD1; v_call: TRBV19; clone_size: medium-sized; j_call: TRBJ2-7; cdr3_aa: CASGEPGGLGSYEQYF; cdr3_nt: TGTGCCAGTGGGGAACCAGGGGGCTTAGGCTCCTACGAGCAGTACTTC
d_call: -; v_call: TRBV10-3; clone_size: medium-sized; j_call: TRBJ1-1; cdr3_aa: CAISEIIGLGTEAFF; cdr3_nt: TGTGCCATCAGTGAGATTATAGGATTGGGCACTGAAGCTTTCTTT
d_call: TRBD2; v_call: TRBV7-8; clone_size: -; j_call: TRBJ2-1; cdr3_aa: CASSFGTSQYNEQFF; cdr3_nt: TGTGCCAGCAGCTTCGGGACTAGCCAATACAATGAGCAGTTCTTC
d_call: TRBD1; v_call: TRBV12-3/TRBV12-4; clone_size: -; j_call: TRBJ1-5; cdr3_aa: CASRWTGGWYQPQHF; cdr3_nt: TGTGCCAGCAGGTGGACAGGGGGGTGGTATCAGCCCCAGCATTTT
d_call: TRBD2; v_call: TRBV24-1; clone_size: -; j_call: TRBJ2-5; cdr3_aa: CATSDLYGGETQYF; cdr3_nt: TGTGCCACCAGTGATTTATACGGGGGGGAGACCCAGTACTTC
d_call: -; v_call: TRBV6-1; clone_size: few; j_call: TRBJ1-2; cdr3_aa: CASSEPSIRGFNGYTF; cdr3_nt: TGTGCCAGCAGTGAACCTTCTATAAGAGGGTTCAATGGCTACACCTTC
d_call: TRBD1; v_call: TRBV6-2/TRBV6-3; clone_size: -; j_call: TRBJ2-1; cdr3_aa: CASSWDSSYNEQFF; cdr3_nt: TGTGCCAGCAGTTGGGACAGCTCCTACAATGAGCAGTTCTTC
d_call: -; v_call: TRBV7-2; clone_size: -; j_call: TRBJ2-7; cdr3_aa: CASSQMGQPPYEQYF; cdr3_nt: TGTGCCAGCAGTCAGATGGGACAACCCCCCTACGAGCAGTACTTC
d_call: -; v_call: TRBV7-9; clone_size: -; j_call: TRBJ2-1; cdr3_aa: CASSTGQGGSEQFF; cdr3_nt: TGTGCCAGCAGCACCGGACAGGGAGGGAGTGAGCAGTTCTTC
d_call: -; v_call: TRBV20-1; clone_size: -; j_call: TRBJ2-3; cdr3_aa: CSAKKGEFITDTQYF; cdr3_nt: TGCAGTGCTAAGAAGGGGGAGTTCATCACAGATACGCAGTATTTT
d_call: TRBD1; v_call: TRBV6-2/TRBV6-3; clone_size: once; j_call: TRBJ1-5; cdr3_aa: CASRPDRGSLFNQPQHF; cdr3_nt: TGTGCCAGCAGACCCGACAGGGGAAGCTTATTCAATCAGCCCCAGCATTTT
d_call: TRBD1; v_call: TRBV6-2/TRBV6-3; clone_size: -; j_call: TRBJ1-2; cdr3_aa: CASSYKQGGYGYTF; cdr3_nt: TGTGCCAGCAGTTACAAGCAGGGGGGCTATGGCTACACCTTC
d_call: TRBD1; v_call: TRBV27; clone_size: -; j_call: TRBJ2-7; cdr3_aa: CASSLRTGGGYEQYF; cdr3_nt: TGTGCCAGCAGTTTACGGACAGGGGGCGGCTACGAGCAGTACTTC
d_call: -; v_call: TRBV7-8; clone_size: -; j_call: TRBJ1-3; cdr3_aa: CASSQMGYTIYF; cdr3_nt: TGTGCCAGCAGCCAAATGGGGTACACCATATATTTT
d_call: -; v_call: TRBV10-3; clone_size: large; j_call: TRBJ2-7; cdr3_aa: CAIRHDREVNEQYF; cdr3_nt: TGTGCCATCAGGCATGACAGGGAGGTGAACGAGCAGTACTTC
d_call: -; v_call: TRBV7-2; clone_size: once; j_call: TRBJ1-2; cdr3_aa: CASSPGVGRANYGYTF; cdr3_nt: TGTGCCAGCAGCCCAGGCGTTGGCAGGGCTAACTATGGCTACACCTTC
d_call: TRBD1; v_call: TRBV10-3; clone_size: few; j_call: TRBJ1-1; cdr3_aa: CAIMGQGRTEAFF; cdr3_nt: TGTGCCATCATGGGACAGGGTAGGACTGAAGCTTTCTTT
d_call: TRBD1; v_call: TRBV6-5; clone_size: few; j_call: TRBJ2-7; cdr3_aa: CASSYYSGQGASYEQYF; cdr3_nt: TGTGCCAGCAGTTACTACTCGGGACAGGGGGCTTCATACGAGCAGTACTTC
d_call: -; v_call: TRBV11-2; clone_size: few; j_call: TRBJ1-2; cdr3_aa: CASSLGSYGYTF; cdr3_nt: TGTGCCAGCAGCTTAGGAAGCTATGGCTACACCTTC
d_call: TRBD1; v_call: TRBV5-1; clone_size: -; j_call: TRBJ2-7; cdr3_aa: CASSSQGASNEQYF; cdr3_nt: TGCGCCAGCAGCTCACAGGGGGCATCTAACGAGCAGTACTTC
d_call: -; v_call: TRBV10-1; clone_size: -; j_call: TRBJ2-2; cdr3_aa: CASSESATMNTGELFF; cdr3_nt: TGCGCCAGCAGTGAGTCAGCGACTATGAACACCGGGGAGCTGTTTTTT
d_call: -; v_call: TRBV24-1; clone_size: -; j_call: TRBJ1-1; cdr3_aa: CATRRGEGAEAFF; cdr3_nt: TGTGCCACCAGGAGGGGGGAGGGGGCTGAAGCTTTCTTT
d_call: TRBD1; v_call: TRBV5-4; clone_size: -; j_call: TRBJ1-1; cdr3_aa: CASRESDRESTEAFF; cdr3_nt: TGTGCCAGCAGGGAATCGGACAGGGAGTCTACTGAAGCTTTCTTT
d_call: -; v_call: TRBV7-2; clone_size: -; j_call: TRBJ2-3; cdr3_aa: CASSSFSPPTDTQYF; cdr3_nt: TGTGCCAGCAGCTCATTTTCCCCACCCACAGATACGCAGTATTTT
d_call: -; v_call: TRBV10-1; clone_size: -; j_call: TRBJ1-1; cdr3_aa: CASSESDLGHTEAFF; cdr3_nt: TGCGCCAGCAGTGAGTCGGACCTCGGGCACACTGAAGCTTTCTTT
d_call: -; v_call: TRBV28; clone_size: -; j_call: TRBJ2-1; cdr3_aa: CASSLTEGYNEQFF; cdr3_nt: TGTGCCAGCAGTTTAACGGAGGGCTACAATGAGCAGTTCTTC
d_call: -; v_call: TRBV5-4; clone_size: -; j_call: TRBJ1-2; cdr3_aa: CASRISAGNGYTF; cdr3_nt: TGTGCCAGCAGAATATCGGCAGGGAATGGCTACACCTTC
d_call: -; v_call: TRBV9; clone_size: -; j_call: TRBJ1-5; cdr3_aa: CASSVTIDRNQPQHF; cdr3_nt: TGTGCCAGCAGCGTAACGATCGACAGGAACCAGCCCCAGCATTTT
d_call: TRBD1; v_call: TRBV25-1; clone_size: -; j_call: TRBJ1-6; cdr3_aa: CASGPQGPQFGSPLHF; cdr3_nt: TGTGCCAGCGGCCCACAGGGGCCCCAATTCGGGTCACCCCTCCACTTT
d_call: -; v_call: TRBV23-1; clone_size: -; j_call: TRBJ2-1; cdr3_aa: CASSQLPNEQFF; cdr3_nt: TGCGCCAGCAGTCAATTGCCAAATGAGCAGTTCTTC
d_call: TRBD2; v_call: TRBV11-3; clone_size: once; j_call: TRBJ2-1; cdr3_aa: CASSSRLAGGVHNEQFF; cdr3_nt: TGTGCCAGCAGTTCCCGACTAGCGGGAGGAGTCCACAATGAGCAGTTCTTC
d_call: -; v_call: TRBV6-1; clone_size: large; j_call: TRBJ1-3; cdr3_aa: CASSTGTRSGNTIYF; cdr3_nt: TGTGCCAGCAGCACAGGGACTCGCTCTGGAAACACCATATATTTT
d_call: -; v_call: TRBV28; clone_size: -; j_call: TRBJ1-2; cdr3_aa: CASSPPGPARIYGYTF; cdr3_nt: TGTGCCAGCAGCCCCCCTGGCCCCGCTCGTATCTATGGCTACACCTTC
d_call: -; v_call: TRBV20-1; clone_size: -; j_call: TRBJ1-1; cdr3_aa: CSAREGETEAFF; cdr3_nt: TGCAGTGCTAGGGAGGGGGAGACTGAAGCTTTCTTT
d_call: -; v_call: TRBV19; clone_size: few; j_call: TRBJ1-2; cdr3_aa: CVSEGSGRYGYTF; cdr3_nt: TGTGTCTCAGAAGGCTCGGGCCGATATGGCTACACCTTC
d_call: -; v_call: TRBV6-5; clone_size: once; j_call: TRBJ1-1; cdr3_aa: CASSYGTGSVGTEAFF; cdr3_nt: TGTGCCAGCAGTTACGGTACGGGGAGTGTTGGCACTGAAGCTTTCTTT
d_call: TRBD2; v_call: TRBV28; clone_size: -; j_call: TRBJ2-1; cdr3_aa: CASSSLASGRRNEQFF; cdr3_nt: TGTGCCAGCAGTTCTCTGGCTAGCGGGAGAAGGAATGAGCAGTTCTTC
d_call: -; v_call: TRBV7-2; clone_size: few; j_call: TRBJ1-2; cdr3_aa: CASSKLRGQGDGYTF; cdr3_nt: TGTGCCAGCAGCAAACTCCGGGGGCAGGGCGATGGCTACACCTTC
d_call: -; v_call: TRBV2; clone_size: -; j_call: TRBJ2-7; cdr3_aa: CASRTSSYEQYF; cdr3_nt: TGTGCCAGCAGGACTAGCTCCTACGAGCAGTACTTC
d_call: -; v_call: TRBV7-9; clone_size: -; j_call: TRBJ1-1; cdr3_aa: CASRDHFNEAFF; cdr3_nt: TGTGCCAGCAGGGACCATTTTAACGAAGCTTTCTTT
d_call: -; v_call: TRBV6-1; clone_size: -; j_call: TRBJ1-2; cdr3_aa: CASRGLGLDYGYTF; cdr3_nt: TGTGCCAGCAGGGGACTTGGCCTGGACTATGGCTACACCTTC